The 32 T cell receptor beta chains given below trace back to one sample, sequenced in a study of memory CD4+ T cells and cytomegalovirus serostatus. The sort gate was single viable CD3+CD4+CD8-CD45RO+ cells for memory CD4+ T cells. Profiled with immunoSEQ multiplex PCR; TCRdb holds only in-frame clones, not every one. The sample has around 62,000 clones, approximately 80% seen once. Sample: memory CD4+ T cells from blood. These TCRs come from an adult in good health and CMV-seropositive.

The rearrangement joins TRBV21-1 to TRBJ2-7; no DNA check was done on the table's D call, TRBD2. TRBV21-1 is annotated as a pseudogene. This CDR3 spans 14 amino acids. For the CDR3, the DNA is TGTGCCTTAAGAGTAGACTCCAACTCCTACGAGCAGTACTTC. Translation: CALRVDSNSYEQYF.

The J gene is TRBJ2-7, the V gene TRBV13; 15 positions agree with TRBD2. V gave up 5 bases and J gave up 5 bases; unmatched junction bases: 4. Germline CDR1 is PRHDT and CDR2 is FYEKMQ (reference sequence). This CDR3 is 15 amino acids long. The CDR3 loop is CASSAGTSGGNEQYF. CDR3 sequence (DNA): TGTGCCAGCAGCGCAGGGACTAGCGGGGGGAACGAGCAGTACTTC.

This clone has just one count. The chain has TRBV11-2 and TRBJ2-3, with D perhaps matching TRBD1 or TRBD2 (6 bases each). The CDR3 runs to 15 residues. Looked up from germline, CDR1 is SGHAT and CDR2 is FQNNGV. Trimming stripped 2 bases from V and 0 bases from J, with 9 bases between. The CDR3 DNA sequence: TGTGCCAGCAGCTTACGGGGGCGGAGCACAGATACGCAGTATTTT. This translates into CASSLRGRSTDTQYF.

This chain uses TRBV7-2 with TRBJ1-4, with D perhaps TRBD1 (5 bases). Germline values: CDR1 SGHTA, CDR2 FQGNSA. Deletions cut 1 base from V and 7 bases from J, with 7 bases between. The CDR3 covers 13 residues. CDR3 bases: TGTGCCAGCAGCTTAGGGGGGGGTGAAAAACTGTTTTTT. It codes for CASSLGGGEKLFF.

This chain joins TRBV11-2 and TRBJ1-2; D gene unclear. CDR3 length: 14 amino acids. V lost 3 bases, J lost 6 bases, and 14 bases lay in between. CDR1 and CDR2 from the germline V gene are SGHAT and FQNNGV. The CDR3, as DNA: TGTGCCAGCAGCTTTCTCCAGGTGGGCGATGGCTACACCTTC. Protein product: CASSFLQVGDGYTF.

The V gene is TRBV7-8, the J gene TRBJ1-3; TRBD1 matches at 9 bases. This CDR3 has 14 residues. Germline loops: CDR1 SGHVS, CDR2 FQNEAQ. V lost 6 bases to trimming and J lost 4 bases; unmatched junction nucleotides: 4. In DNA, the CDR3 is TGTGCCAGCAGGGGGACAGGGAAGGGAAACACCATATATTTT. This gives the protein CASRGTGKGNTIYF. The full variable domain, rest sourced from reference TRBV7-8 and TRBJ1-3, is GAGVSQSPRYKVAKRGQDVALRCDPISGHVSLFWYQQALGQGPEFLTYFQNEAQLDKSGLPSDRFFAERPEGSVSTLKIQRTQQEDSAVYLCASRGTGKGNTIYFGEGSWLTVV.

The rearrangement joins TRBV11-3 to TRBJ2-1; TRBD1 might be the D (6 bases). The CDR3 is made up of 15 amino acids. V was cut by 1 base and J by 8 bases, with 15 bases left in between. Germline V gene data show CDR1 as SGHNT and CDR2 as YENEEA. CDR3 nucleotide sequence: TGTGCCAGCAGCTTAGGCAGGGGCAAGGTTGATGAGCAGTTCTTC. Translating it yields CASSLGRGKVDEQFF.

The chain recombines TRBV6-6 with TRBJ1-1; 9 bases match TRBD1. Per germline, CDR1 MNHNY and CDR2 SVGAGI (reference sequence). With 5 bases clipped from V and 1 base from J, the junction kept 5 bases outside the gene matches. This CDR3 region has 15 residues. Here the CDR3 DNA reads TGTGCCAGCAGTCAGGGACAGGGCCGGAACACTGAAGCTTTCTTT. Protein: CASSQGQGRNTEAFF.

The chain has TRBV30 and TRBJ1-4; D not certain. The CDR3 is 15 amino acids. From germline, CDR1 is GTSNPN and CDR2 SVGIG (reference sequence). Trimming stripped 1 base from V and 7 bases from J, with 16 bases between. In DNA form, the CDR3 reads TGTGCCTGGAGTGGTACGAGGGCCCGGGGTGAAAAACTGTTTTTT. Translated: CAWSGTRARGEKLFF.

The chain uses TRBV7-3 and TRBJ2-3; D gene uncertain. Germline CDR1 and CDR2: SGHTA and FQGTGA. Trimming took 3 bases from V and 5 from J, leaving 9 bases between them. This CDR3 region has 13 residues. CDR3 region: CASSFSPGDTQYF. The CDR3 DNA follows: TGTGCCAGCAGCTTTTCCCCAGGAGATACGCAGTATTTT.

The genes are TRBV30 and TRBJ2-1; D is ambiguous. This CDR3 spans 14 amino acids. Trimming shortened V by 0 bases and J by 3 bases, and 9 bases separated the two germline ends. The V gene's germline CDR1 is GTSNPN and CDR2 SVGIG (reference sequence). The CDR3 DNA reads TGTGCCTGGAGTGTACCCCCCCTCTACAATGAGCAGTTCTTC. It yields the protein CAWSVPPLYNEQFF.

The rearrangement links TRBV5-1 to TRBJ1-5; the D gene is possibly TRBD1 (6 bases). The CDR3 is 14 residues long. Germline CDR1 SGHRS, CDR2 YFSETQ. Trimming shortened V by 1 base and J by 2 bases, and 7 bases separated the two germline ends. The CDR3 DNA is TGCGCCAGCAGCTTGAGGGGGGGCAATCAGCCCCAGCATTTT. The encoded protein is CASSLRGGNQPQHF.

V usage is TRBV7-6 and J usage is TRBJ2-1, with a weak D call TRBD2 (5 bases). Trimming took off 1 base at V and 0 bases at J, with 16 bases between the two ends. This CDR3 contains 18 residues. Germline V gene data show CDR1 as SGHVS and CDR2 as FNYEAQ. CDR3 residues: CASSLVPPQRRSYNEQFF. The DNA of the CDR3 is TGTGCCAGCAGCTTAGTTCCCCCCCAGCGGCGCTCCTACAATGAGCAGTTCTTC.

The chain joins TRBV25-1 to TRBJ2-5, with D tentatively TRBD1 (5 bases). This CDR3 contains 12 residues. Per germline, CDR1 MGHDK and CDR2 SYGVNS. V was cut by 6 bases and J by 2 bases, with 7 bases left in between. CDR3 DNA sequence: TGTGCCAGCAGGCAGGGTCAAGAGACCCAGTACTTC. Protein sequence: CASRQGQETQYF.

This clone was seen only once. The V call is TRBV5-6, the J call TRBJ2-3; TRBD2 is a possible D gene (6 bases). Germline-derived CDR1 and CDR2 are SGHDT and YYEEEE. Trimming took off 1 base at V and 1 base at J, with 10 bases between the two ends. This CDR3 is built from 15 residues. The CDR3 region is CASSLWASGTDTQYF. CDR3 bases: TGTGCCAGCAGCTTGTGGGCTAGCGGCACAGATACGCAGTATTTT.

The chain combines TRBV5-1 with TRBJ2-1; TRBD1 matches 9 bases. CDR3 length: 15 amino acids. Germline CDR1 and CDR2: SGHRS and YFSETQ. Trimming removed 3 bases from V and 6 bases from J; junction bases left unmatched: 7. CDR3 sequence (DNA): TGCGCCAGCAGCTACGGGACAGGGTACATCAATGAGCAGTTCTTC. This encodes CASSYGTGYINEQFF.

This clone was detected once. The V and J genes are TRBV7-9 and TRBJ2-5; TRBD2 matches 9 bases. CDR1 is SEHNR and CDR2 is FQNEAQ in the germline V gene (reference sequence). The junction had 9 bases not matched to a gene; V was cut back by 11 bases and J by 5 bases. CDR3 size: 13 residues. The CDR3 bases are TGTGCCTGCGGGGGGGCTTATAGGGAGACCCAGTACTTC. Its translation: CACGGAYRETQYF.

The CDR3 nucleotides are TGTGCCAGCAGTCCACTAGCGAGCGCGAACACCGGGGAGCTGTTTTTT. Protein product: CASSPLASANTGELFF. The chain couples TRBV7-3 to TRBJ2-2, with 7 bases lining up with TRBD2. Germline assignment: CDR1 SGHTA and CDR2 FQGTGA. The CDR3 has 16 residues. The junction had 7 bases not matched to a gene; V was cut back by 6 bases and J by 0 bases.

This clone is a singleton in its sample. The chain uses TRBV6-1 and TRBJ1-4; a possible D gene is TRBD1 (5 bases). The CDR3 sequence is 9 residues long. Germline V gene lookup returns CDR1 MNHNS and CDR2 SASEGT. Trimming cost V 11 bases and J 13 bases, with 11 bases left between them. The CDR3 DNA reads as TGTGCCCCGGGACGAATACTGTTTTTT. Amino acids: CAPGRILFF.

This clone was seen just once. The chain carries TRBV21-1 and TRBJ2-6. TRBV21-1 is listed as a pseudogene. The CDR3 is made up of 17 amino acids. The CDR3 protein is CASSPTQAASEANVLTF. The CDR3 DNA is TGTGCCAGCAGCCCCACGCAGGCGGCCTCTGAGGCCAACGTCCTGACTTTC.

V is TRBV5-1 and J is TRBJ1-2; D unresolved. V was clipped by 0 bases and J by 0 bases, with 9 bases between them. Germline assignment: CDR1 SGHRS and CDR2 YFSETQ. This CDR3 comprises 15 residues. The CDR3 DNA follows: TGCGCCAGCAGCTTGGATCCGGGAACTAACTATGGCTACACCTTC. Protein: CASSLDPGTNYGYTF.

V usage is TRBV7-2 and J usage is TRBJ2-5, with D perhaps TRBD1 (6 bases). The germline gives CDR1 SGHTA, CDR2 FQGNSA. The V end was cut by 0 bases, the J end by 3 bases, with 8 bases between. CDR3 length: 14 residues. The CDR3 bases are TGTGCCAGCAGCTTAGCGCGGACAGAAGAGACCCAGTACTTC. It encodes CASSLARTEETQYF.

V gene TRBV28 combines with J gene TRBJ2-1, with no clear D. Germline V gene sequence: CDR1 MDHEN, CDR2 SYDVKM. Trimming stripped 8 bases from V and 7 bases from J, with 21 bases between. The CDR3 loop spans 15 amino acids. The chain's CDR3 is CASGRTGLMGNEQFF. CDR3 in DNA: TGTGCCAGCGGCCGAACGGGCCTGATGGGAAATGAGCAGTTCTTC.

CDR3 in DNA: TGTGCCAGCAGCCCCCGACAGGGGAGGACTGAAGCTTTCTTT. It codes for CASSPRQGRTEAFF. The V call is TRBV5-8, the J call TRBJ1-1; 8 bases fit TRBD1. V lost 4 bases to trimming and J lost 5 bases; unmatched junction nucleotides: 7. The CDR3 has 14 residues. The germline V gene has CDR1 SGHTS and CDR2 YDEGEE.

This sequence joins TRBV6-6 and TRBJ2-7; perhaps TRBD1 as D (5 bases). Trimming cost V 5 bases and J 5 bases, with 13 bases left between them. The CDR3 length is 13 residues. Per germline, CDR1 MNHNY and CDR2 SVGAGI (reference sequence). Here the CDR3 DNA reads TGTGCCAGCAGTAATCGCCAGGGAAACGAGCAGTACTTC. Its translation: CASSNRQGNEQYF.

The chain has TRBV5-1 and TRBJ1-4; D perhaps matches TRBD1 (6 bases). The CDR3 consists of 15 residues. Between the trimmed V and J ends, which lost 4 bases and 4 bases, there was a span of 14 bases. Germline V lookup: CDR1 SGHRS, CDR2 YFSETQ. The CDR3 DNA sequence: TGCGCCAGCAGCCAAAGGGGGGGATTTAATGAAAAACTGTTTTTT. Translating gives CASSQRGGFNEKLFF.

The chain carries TRBV7-8 and TRBJ1-3; D remains unclear. The ends were cut back, 5 bases at V and 0 bases at J, with 11 bases in the middle. The CDR3 consists of 15 residues. Germline V gene lookup returns CDR1 SGHVS and CDR2 FQNEAQ. CDR3 region: CASSPLGSSGNTIYF. The CDR3 coding sequence is TGTGCCAGCAGCCCCCTGGGGAGCTCTGGAAACACCATATATTTT.

This chain joins TRBV7-2 and TRBJ2-5, with 8 bases aligning to TRBD2. This CDR3 region has 14 residues. Germline V gene sequence: CDR1 SGHTA, CDR2 FQGNSA. After removal of 4 bases from V and 4 bases from J, the junction contained 5 bases not matched to a gene. The CDR3 bases are TGTGCCAGCAGCTCGGGACTAGTCGGAGAGACCCAGTACTTC. This translates into CASSSGLVGETQYF. The full variable domain, with the rest looked up from reference TRBV7-2 and TRBJ2-5, is GAGVSQSPSNKVTEKGKDVELRCDPISGHTALYWYRQSLGQGLEFLIYFQGNSAPDKSGLPSDRFSAERTGGSVSTLTIQRTQQEDSAVYLCASSSGLVGETQYFGPGTRLLVL.

The rearrangement uses TRBV2 and TRBJ2-3; possibly TRBD1 for D (6 bases). Germline V gene sequence: CDR1 SNHLY, CDR2 FYNNEI. This CDR3 is 15 amino acids long. The V gene lost 8 bases and the J gene lost 0 bases, with 15 bases spanning the gap. The CDR3 here is CASGLIGTSTDTQYF. The DNA for the CDR3 is TGTGCCAGCGGCTTAATCGGGACAAGCACAGATACGCAGTATTTT.

This sequence joins TRBV11-2 and TRBJ2-1; D unclear. Trimming stripped 1 base from V and 0 bases from J, with 7 bases between. Looked up from germline, CDR1 is SGHAT and CDR2 is FQNNGV. The CDR3 spans 15 residues. CDR3: CASSLATVSYNEQFF. CDR3 sequence (DNA): TGTGCCAGCAGCTTAGCAACAGTCTCCTACAATGAGCAGTTCTTC.

CDR3 DNA sequence: TGCGCCAGCAGCTTTCAAAGACGGGGTAACACCGGGGAGCTGTTTTTT. It specifies CASSFQRRGNTGELFF. The chain recombines TRBV5-1 with TRBJ2-2; D is perhaps TRBD2 (5 bases). Germline assignment: CDR1 SGHRS and CDR2 YFSETQ. V lost 2 bases and J lost 2, with 13 bases in between. This CDR3 contains 16 residues.

V gene TRBV4-2 combines with J gene TRBJ2-2; tentative D call: TRBD2 (6 bases). CDR1 LGHNA and CDR2 YNFKEQ come from the germline V gene. The length of the CDR3 is 15 residues. V shed 0 bases and J shed 7 bases, with 12 bases lying between them. DNA of the CDR3: TGTGCCAGCAGCCAAGATCATGGGGGAGGCGGGGAGCTGTTTTTT. Translated, it gives CASSQDHGGGGELFF.